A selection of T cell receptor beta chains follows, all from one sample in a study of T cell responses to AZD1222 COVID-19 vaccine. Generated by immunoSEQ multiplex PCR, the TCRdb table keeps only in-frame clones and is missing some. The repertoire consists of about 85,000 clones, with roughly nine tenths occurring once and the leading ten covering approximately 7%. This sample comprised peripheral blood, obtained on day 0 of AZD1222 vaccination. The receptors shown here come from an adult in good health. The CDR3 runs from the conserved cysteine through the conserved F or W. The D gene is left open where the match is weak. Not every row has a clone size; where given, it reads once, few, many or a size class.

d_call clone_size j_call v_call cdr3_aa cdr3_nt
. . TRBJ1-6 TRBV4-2 CASSQEYEGNSPLHF TGTGCCAGCAGCCAAGAATACGAGGGGAATTCACCCCTCCACTTT
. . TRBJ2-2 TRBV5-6 CASRERAFGELFF TGTGCCAGCAGAGAGCGGGCTTTCGGGGAGCTGTTTTTT
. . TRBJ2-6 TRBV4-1 CASSQQAWVLGAGANVLTF TGCGCCAGCAGCCAACAAGCCTGGGTTCTGGGGGCTGGGGCCAACGTCCTGACTTTC
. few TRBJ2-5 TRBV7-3 CASSLGGVIQETQYF TGTGCCAGCAGCTTAGGGGGCGTCATCCAAGAGACCCAGTACTTC
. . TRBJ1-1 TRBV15 CATRDGPNMNTEAFF TGTGCCACCAGGGACGGCCCAAACATGAACACTGAAGCTTTCTTT
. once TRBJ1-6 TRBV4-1 CASSQEEALRGNSPLHF TGCGCCAGCAGCCAAGAGGAAGCCCTCCGGGGTAATTCACCCCTCCACTTT
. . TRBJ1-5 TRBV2 CASSASQGDQPQHF TGTGCCAGCAGCGCGTCACAGGGAGATCAGCCCCAGCATTTT
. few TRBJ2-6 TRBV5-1 CASSNLGGGANVLTF TGCGCCAGCAGTAATTTGGGAGGTGGGGCCAACGTCCTGACTTTC
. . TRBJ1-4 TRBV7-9 CASSSPGAEKLFF TGTGCCAGCAGCTCCCCGGGGGCTGAAAAACTGTTTTTT
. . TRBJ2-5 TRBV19 CASSITGDTMQETQYF TGTGCCAGTAGTATTACGGGGGACACCATGCAAGAGACCCAGTACTTC
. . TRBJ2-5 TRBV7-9 CASSFQGGGTQYF TGTGCTAGCAGCTTTCAGGGCGGTGGGACCCAGTACTTC
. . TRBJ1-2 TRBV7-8 CASSLNTAYGYTF TGTGCCAGCAGCTTAAACACAGCCTATGGCTACACCTTC
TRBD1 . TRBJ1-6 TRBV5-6 CASSRDRGNSPLHF TGTGCCAGCAGTCGAGACAGGGGGAATTCACCCCTCCACTTT
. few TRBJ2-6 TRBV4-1 CASSPQPSSGANVLTF TGCGCCAGCAGCCCCCAACCGAGTTCTGGGGCCAACGTCCTGACTTTC
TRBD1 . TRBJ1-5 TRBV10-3 CAISESDGQGSNQPQHF TGTGCCATCAGTGAGTCCGATGGACAGGGGTCCAATCAGCCCCAGCATTTT